Sequencing of this T cell receptor beta chain was carried out in a study of blood T cell repertoires in COVID-19. Across the study: Sample material is recorded as cDNA or gDNA derived from T cells, B-cell-depleted T cells, or PBMCs.

Shortly before study entry, within 2 weeks, exposed participants had met a COVID-19 case. V lost 4 bases, J lost 0 bases, and 10 bases lay in between. The CDR3 consists of 16 residues. The germline gives CDR1 SEHNR, CDR2 FQNEAQ (reference sequence). The table lists this clone with a count of one. The table came from immunoSEQ multiplex PCR; TCRdb's copy has only in-frame clones and leaves some out. Of roughly 230,000 clones in the sample, approximately 81% were seen once. The sample taken for sequencing was PBMCs or T cells enriched from blood (not recorded which). This chain uses TRBV7-9 with TRBJ1-6; D remains unclear. This TCR was recovered from a woman aged 50 to 65 who had been exposed to COVID-19. The CDR3 reads CASSSYLSSYNSPLHF. The CDR3 nucleotides read TGTGCCAGCAGCTCCTATTTAAGCTCCTATAATTCACCCCTCCACTTT. Looking up the rest from reference TRBV7-9 and TRBJ1-6 gives the full variable domain: DTGVSQNPRHKITKRGQNVTFRCDPISEHNRLYWYRQTLGQGPEFLTYFQNEAQLEKSRLLSDRFSAERPKGSFSTLEIQRTEQGDSAMYLCASSSYLSSYNSPLHFGNGTRLTVT.